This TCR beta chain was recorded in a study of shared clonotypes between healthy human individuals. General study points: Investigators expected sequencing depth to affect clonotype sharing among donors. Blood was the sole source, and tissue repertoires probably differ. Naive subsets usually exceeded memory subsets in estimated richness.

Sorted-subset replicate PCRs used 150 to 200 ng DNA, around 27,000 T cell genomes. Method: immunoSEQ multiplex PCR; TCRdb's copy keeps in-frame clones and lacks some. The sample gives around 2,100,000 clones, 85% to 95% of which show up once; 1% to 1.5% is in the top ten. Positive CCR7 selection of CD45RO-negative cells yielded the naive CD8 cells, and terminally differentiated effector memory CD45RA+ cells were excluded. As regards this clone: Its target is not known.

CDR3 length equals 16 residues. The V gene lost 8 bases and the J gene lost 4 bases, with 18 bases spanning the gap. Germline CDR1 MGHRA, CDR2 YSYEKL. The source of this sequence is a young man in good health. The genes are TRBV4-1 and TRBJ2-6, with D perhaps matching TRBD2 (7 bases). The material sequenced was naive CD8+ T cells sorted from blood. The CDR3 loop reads CASGGGALDGANVLTF. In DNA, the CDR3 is TGCGCCAGCGGAGGGGGGGCGCTGGACGGGGCCAACGTCCTGACTTTC.